These 22 T cell receptor beta chains originate from one sample sequenced in a study of T cell changes during pregnancy in multiple sclerosis. This table comes from immunoSEQ multiplex PCR, and its TCRdb copy is limited to in-frame clones, with some not included. This table has 90,000 or so clones, approximately 90% appearing once. Here the sequenced sample was peripheral blood, taken in the first trimester of pregnancy. The receptor set was obtained from a female donor in good health, enrolled as a control in a pregnancy study.

V and J are TRBV4-3 and TRBJ1-2, with D unresolved. V was trimmed by 6 bases and J by 4 bases, leaving 15 bases between them. This CDR3 region has 14 residues. Germline CDR1 is LGHNA and CDR2 is YSLEER. The DNA of the CDR3 is TGCGCCAGCAGTAAGACAAGGTGGGCCTATGGCTACACCTTC. Translated, it gives CASSKTRWAYGYTF.

The rearrangement uses TRBV7-3 and TRBJ1-1, with TRBD1 matching over 9 bases. V dropped 5 bases and J dropped 2; count of bases not matched to a gene: 12. Looked up from germline, CDR1 is SGHTA and CDR2 is FQGTGA. The CDR3 totals 17 residues. The CDR3 protein is CASSPSPGTGLNTEAFF. The CDR3 DNA is TGTGCCAGCAGCCCATCTCCGGGGACAGGGCTAAACACTGAAGCTTTCTTT. The variable domain in full, with the rest retrieved from reference TRBV7-3 and TRBJ1-1, is GAGVSQTPSNKVTEKGKYVELRCDPISGHTALYWYRQSLGQGPEFLIYFQGTGAADDSGLPNDRFFAVRPEGSVSTLKIQRTERGDSAVYLCASSPSPGTGLNTEAFFGQGTRLTVV.

The J gene is TRBJ2-4, the V gene TRBV5-4; D is perhaps TRBD2 (6 bases). The CDR3 runs 13 residues. Germline assignment: CDR1 SGHNT and CDR2 YYREEE (reference sequence). The germline V and J ends were trimmed by 5 bases and 4 bases, with 10 bases remaining between them. In nucleotides, the CDR3 is TGTGCCAGCAGTGGGGACTTAAAAAACATTCAGTACTTC. Translated: CASSGDLKNIQYF.

The chain carries TRBV4-3 and TRBJ1-4, with a weak D call TRBD1 (5 bases). Germline V gene data show CDR1 as LGHNA and CDR2 as YSLEER. Trimming pared 1 base from V and 8 bases from J, leaving 11 bases between. The length of the CDR3 is 14 residues. CDR3 in DNA: TGCGCCAGCAGCCAAGGTACAGGATGGGAAAAACTGTTTTTT. Amino acid sequence: CASSQGTGWEKLFF.

The V and J genes are TRBV5-8 and TRBJ1-2; the match to TRBD1 covers 9 bases. V trimming: 0 bases; J trimming: 4 bases; junction bases outside the gene matches: 1. Germline V lookup: CDR1 SGHTS, CDR2 YDEGEE. This CDR3 contains 14 residues. The DNA for the CDR3 is TGTGCCAGCAGCTTGGAGGACAGGGGCTATGGCTACACCTTC. Its translation is CASSLEDRGYGYTF.

CDR3 amino acids: CASSLVGQGARGYTF. In DNA, the CDR3 is TGTGCCAGCAGCTTAGTGGGACAGGGGGCGAGAGGCTACACCTTC. This chain links TRBV7-8 with TRBJ1-2; 12 positions match TRBD1. Germline CDR1 and CDR2: SGHVS and FQNEAQ. The CDR3 sequence is 15 residues long. With V trimmed by 1 base and J by 8 bases, 5 bases remained unmatched.

The chain couples TRBV5-1 to TRBJ2-1; TRBD2 matches at 7 bases. The germline V gene has CDR1 SGHRS and CDR2 YFSETQ. This CDR3 is 15 amino acids long. V shed 4 bases and J 6 bases; nucleotides not matched to a gene: 10. The CDR3 region has the DNA TGCGCCAGCAGCCGGGTAGGGGAGGGTTTCAATGAGCAGTTCTTC. Translation: CASSRVGEGFNEQFF.

This clone occurred once. The junction does not match germline at one end; this may be a read error. V is TRBV4-1 and J is TRBJ1-2; TRBD1 agrees at 7 bases. CDR1 is MGHRA, CDR2 YSYEKL, per germline. This CDR3 has 19 residues. The CDR3 is CASSQALRDRLRYYYGYAF. DNA for the CDR3: TGCGCCAGCAGCCAGGCCCTCCGGGACAGACTGAGGTACTACTATGGCTACGCCTTC.

The chain has TRBV9 and TRBJ2-6; weak D call: TRBD1 (5 bases). Trimming shortened V by 3 bases and J by 4 bases, and 23 bases separated the two germline ends. There are 19 residues in the CDR3. The germline V gene has CDR1 SGDLS and CDR2 YYNGEE. The DNA of the CDR3 is TGTGCCAGCAGCGCGGAATCGGACACGCTTAGACCAGGGGCCAACGTCCTGACTTTC. Translating it yields CASSAESDTLRPGANVLTF.

V is TRBV6-6 and J is TRBJ2-7, with D perhaps TRBD1 (5 bases). This CDR3 region has 12 residues. The germline V gene has CDR1 MNHNY and CDR2 SVGAGI (reference sequence). V lost 7 bases and J 3 bases, leaving 10 bases between the germline ends. The CDR3 loop reads CASTRQGYEQYF. DNA for the CDR3: TGTGCCAGCACTAGGCAGGGCTACGAGCAGTACTTC.

This clone appeared a single time. The chain combines TRBV7-2 with TRBJ1-1; TRBD1 is a possible D gene (5 bases). Germline V CDR1 and CDR2: SGHTA, FQGNSA. Trimming left V 5 bases short and J 8 bases short, with 12 bases between. The CDR3 loop spans 12 amino acids. DNA for the CDR3: TGTGCCAGCAGCCTAAACAGGTTAGAAGCTTTCTTT. This encodes CASSLNRLEAFF.

This chain joins TRBV30 and TRBJ1-2; D is unclear. CDR1 GTSNPN and CDR2 SVGIG come from the germline V gene (reference sequence). The CDR3 totals 13 residues. The V end was cut by 3 bases, the J end by 4 bases, with 12 bases between. The CDR3 DNA reads as TGTGCCTGGAGCCTGCGGGCTGGCTATGGCTACACCTTC. This codes for CAWSLRAGYGYTF.

The chain uses TRBV6-5 and TRBJ1-2; TRBD1 might be the D (6 bases). In germline, CDR1 is MNHEY, CDR2 SVGAGI. This CDR3 contains 13 residues. Trimming took 5 bases from V and 2 from J, leaving 9 bases between them. The CDR3 loop reads CASSGTGNYGYTF. For the CDR3, the DNA is TGTGCCAGCAGTGGAACAGGGAACTATGGCTACACCTTC.

The chain recombines TRBV7-2 with TRBJ2-7; maybe TRBD1 (6 bases). Germline V gene sequence: CDR1 SGHTA, CDR2 FQGNSA. V was trimmed by 6 bases and J by 0 bases, leaving 15 bases between them. This CDR3 is 15 amino acids long. The CDR3 DNA reads TGTGCCAGCAGTCTAGGACAGTACAGCTCCTACGAGCAGTACTTC. The encoded protein is CASSLGQYSSYEQYF. Complete variable domain (other parts from reference TRBV7-2 and TRBJ2-7): GAGVSQSPSNKVTEKGKDVELRCDPISGHTALYWYRQSLGQGLEFLIYFQGNSAPDKSGLPSDRFSAERTGGSVSTLTIQRTQQEDSAVYLCASSLGQYSSYEQYFGPGTRLTVT.

This clone was observed once. The chain couples TRBV7-3 to TRBJ2-7, with a tentative D call TRBD1 (5 bases). Germline V CDR1 and CDR2: SGHTA, FQGTGA. Trimming shortened V by 5 bases and J by 2 bases, and 10 bases separated the two germline ends. The CDR3 sequence is 13 residues long. The CDR3 loop is CASSPGPTYEQYF. In DNA form, the CDR3 reads TGTGCCAGCAGCCCAGGGCCTACCTACGAGCAGTACTTC.

The chain couples TRBV4-2 to TRBJ2-3, with 12 bases identical to TRBD2. J lost 2 bases, V lost 1 base, and 4 bases had no gene match. Germline CDR1 and CDR2: LGHNA and YNFKEQ. This CDR3 is built from 17 residues. The CDR3 region is CASSQVLAGGSTDTQYF. The CDR3 bases are TGTGCCAGCAGCCAAGTACTAGCGGGGGGCTCCACAGATACGCAGTATTTT.

The J gene is TRBJ2-5, the V gene TRBV27; 8 positions match TRBD1. This CDR3 contains 15 residues. V trimming: 3 bases; J trimming: 2 bases; junction bases outside the gene matches: 5. Germline CDR1 and CDR2: MNHEY and SMNVEV (reference sequence). CDR3 loop: CASSLDREGQETQYF. The DNA of the CDR3 is TGTGCCAGCAGTTTGGACAGGGAAGGACAAGAGACCCAGTACTTC.

V is TRBV14 and J is TRBJ1-6; D not certain. Trimming shortened V by 1 base and J by 12 bases, and 7 bases separated the two germline ends. Looked up from germline, CDR1 is SGHDN and CDR2 is FVKESK. CDR3 length: 12 amino acids. The CDR3: CASSQVGVPLHF. CDR3 sequence (DNA): TGTGCCAGCAGCCAAGTGGGAGTACCCCTCCACTTT.

The chain employs TRBV12-5 and TRBJ2-3; D is perhaps TRBD1 (6 bases). Per the germline V gene, CDR1 is LGHNT and CDR2 is FRNRAP. Between the trimmed V and J ends, which lost 2 bases and 5 bases, there was a span of 11 bases. The CDR3 has 14 residues. The CDR3 DNA reads TGTGCTAGTGGTTTGACAGGGTTAAAAGATACGCAGTATTTT. Protein sequence: CASGLTGLKDTQYF. The variable domain in full, with the rest retrieved from reference TRBV12-5 and TRBJ2-3, is DARVTQTPRHKVTEMGQEVTMRCQPILGHNTVFWYRQTMMQGLELLAYFRNRAPLDDSGMPKDRFSAEMPDATLATLKIQPSEPRDSAVYFCASGLTGLKDTQYFGPGTRLTVL.

This clone was seen a few times. The chain combines TRBV11-2 with TRBJ1-5, with D perhaps TRBD1 (6 bases). Germline V gene lookup returns CDR1 SGHAT and CDR2 FQNNGV. CDR3 length equals 13 residues. V was pared by 5 bases and J by 5 bases, with 10 bases between. The CDR3 here is CASSRTVDQPQHF. The DNA of the CDR3 is TGTGCCAGCAGCAGGACAGTTGATCAGCCCCAGCATTTT.

The chain recombines TRBV7-2 with TRBJ1-6; 9 bases map to TRBD1. This CDR3 spans 15 amino acids. Unmatched junction bases numbered 1, after V lost 0 bases and J lost 7 bases. CDR1 and CDR2 (germline): SGHTA, FQGNSA. In nucleotides, the CDR3 is TGTGCCAGCAGCTTAGCCGGACAGGGGAATTCACCCCTCCACTTT. It codes for CASSLAGQGNSPLHF.

This clone was detected only once. The chain links TRBV4-2 to TRBJ1-5; 10 positions match TRBD1. Trimming removed 3 bases from V and 2 bases from J; junction bases left unmatched: 7. The CDR3 consists of 17 residues. The V gene's germline CDR1 is LGHNA and CDR2 YNFKEQ. CDR3 region: CASSQGTGEGGNQPQHF. The CDR3 DNA sequence: TGTGCCAGCAGCCAGGGGACAGGGGAGGGAGGCAATCAGCCCCAGCATTTT.